The 18 T cell receptor beta chains given below trace back to one sample, sequenced in a study of yellow fever vaccine responses in identical twins. TCRdb re-derived calls from the RT-PCR reads in MiXCR, one entry per CDR3 protein. The repertoire holds over 15,000 distinct CDR3 sequences, roughly 75% seen once, with 2.2% in the top ten. Sequenced material: T cells from blood (PBMCs), unsorted or a sorted subset (not recorded which), taken before or after yellow fever vaccination (not recorded which). These receptors were collected from a woman under 30 who received the yellow fever vaccine.

This clonotype was counted between two and nine times. V gene TRBV4-2 combines with J gene TRBJ2-1, with 13 bases that match TRBD2. The CDR3 extends over 17 amino acids. Germline-derived CDR1 and CDR2 are LGHNA and YNFKEQ. After removal of 4 bases from V and 1 base from J, the junction contained 4 bases not matched to a gene. The DNA for the CDR3 is TGTGCCAGCAGCCCAAAGACTAGCGGGGGGTCCTACAATGAGCAGTTCTTC. Residues: CASSPKTSGGSYNEQFF.

V gene TRBV3-1 combines with J gene TRBJ1-1, with D possibly being TRBD1 (6 bases). The V end was cut by 0 bases, the J end by 10 bases, with 15 bases between. This CDR3 has 14 amino acids. The germline V gene has CDR1 LGHDT and CDR2 YNNKEL (reference sequence). CDR3 protein: CASSQDQGQRVAFF. DNA of the CDR3: TGTGCCAGCAGCCAAGATCAGGGGCAACGAGTAGCTTTCTTT.

This chain connects TRBV7-6 to TRBJ1-3, with 8 bases fitting TRBD1. This CDR3 is built from 17 residues. Germline loops: CDR1 SGHVS, CDR2 FNYEAQ. With V trimmed by 0 bases and J by 4 bases, 8 bases remained unmatched. DNA of the CDR3: TGTGCCAGCAGCTTAGCCCCTAAGACAGGGGTAGGAAACACCATATATTTT. Translated: CASSLAPKTGVGNTIYF.

The chain combines TRBV29-1 with TRBJ2-7, with 11 bases lining up with TRBD2. The length of the CDR3 is 14 residues. With 8 bases clipped from V and 6 bases from J, the junction kept 12 bases outside the gene matches. Per the germline V gene, CDR1 is SQVTM and CDR2 is ANQGSEA. CDR3 loop: CSCSRPGTSGEQYF. The CDR3 region has the DNA TGCAGCTGTTCTCGACCCGGGACTAGCGGCGAGCAGTACTTC.

This clonotype was recorded only once. The J gene is TRBJ2-3, the V gene TRBV6-4, with D possibly being TRBD2 (6 bases). Deletions cut 6 bases from V and 5 bases from J, with 18 bases between. Germline CDR1 is MRHNA and CDR2 is SNTAGT. The CDR3 is 15 residues long. The CDR3: CASRAGSRSKDTQYF. Written as DNA, the CDR3 is TGTGCCAGCAGAGCCGGGAGCCGGTCGAAAGATACGCAGTATTTT.

The rearrangement uses TRBV7-9 and TRBJ2-2; D is unclear. The CDR3 extends over 15 amino acids. Trimming pared 1 base from V and 4 bases from J, leaving 10 bases between. Germline V gives CDR1 SEHNR, CDR2 FQNEAQ (reference sequence). The CDR3 sequence is CASSLVISGTGELFF. In DNA form, the CDR3 reads TGTGCCAGCAGCTTAGTAATCTCGGGCACCGGGGAGCTGTTTTTT.

The chain recombines TRBV19 with TRBJ2-7, with a tentative D call TRBD2 (5 bases). This CDR3 comprises 12 residues. Trimming took off 6 bases at V and 2 bases at J, with 8 bases between the two ends. The germline V gene encodes CDR1 LNHDA and CDR2 SQIVND (reference sequence). In DNA, the CDR3 is TGTGCCAGTAGCGGCGGGCCCTACGAGCAGTACTTC. This gives the protein CASSGGPYEQYF. Complete variable domain (other parts from reference TRBV19 and TRBJ2-7): DGGITQSPKYLFRKEGQNVTLSCEQNLNHDAMYWYRQDPGQGLRLIYYSQIVNDFQKGDIAEGYSVSREKKESFPLTVTSAQKNPTAFYLCASSGGPYEQYFGPGTRLTVT.

This clonotype was detected only a few times. The chain employs TRBV15 and TRBJ1-2, with D unclear. Germline-derived CDR1 and CDR2 are LNHNV and YYDKDF (reference sequence). The CDR3 spans 14 residues. The V and J ends lost 4 bases and 5 bases respectively, with 14 bases between them. The chain's CDR3 is CATSKRPDVYGYTF. CDR3 sequence (DNA): TGTGCCACCAGCAAAAGACCAGACGTGTATGGCTACACCTTC.

This rearrangement joins TRBV3-1 to TRBJ2-1; a possible D gene is TRBD1 (5 bases). CDR3 length: 13 amino acids. V gave up 5 bases and J gave up 4 bases, with 9 bases separating them. CDR1 and CDR2 from the germline V gene are LGHDT and YNNKEL (reference sequence). Here the CDR3 DNA reads TGTGCCAGCAGCTTGACAGAATACAATGAGCAGTTCTTC. It is translated as CASSLTEYNEQFF.

By share, this clonotype ranks as medium-sized. The rearrangement links TRBV9 to TRBJ2-5; unclear D gene. Germline CDR1 SGDLS, CDR2 YYNGEE. This CDR3 contains 15 residues. The V end was cut by 0 bases, the J end by 5 bases, with 14 bases between. CDR3 in DNA: TGTGCCAGCAGCGTAGAGGCAAAAAGTGGGGAGACCCAGTACTTC. Translating gives CASSVEAKSGETQYF.

The chain links TRBV28 to TRBJ2-1; perhaps D is TRBD1 or TRBD2 (5 bases each). Germline assignment: CDR1 MDHEN and CDR2 SYDVKM. Trimming cost V 5 bases and J 1 base, with 9 bases left between them. The CDR3 length is 14 residues. CDR3 sequence (DNA): TGTGCCAGCAGTGTGGGACGTTCCTACAATGAGCAGTTCTTC. It codes for CASSVGRSYNEQFF.

CDR3 protein: CASSQDFALVNTEAFF. CDR3 DNA: TGCGCCAGCAGCCAAGATTTCGCCCTGGTGAACACTGAAGCTTTCTTT. The gene calls are TRBV4-1 and TRBJ1-1; D is unresolved. The germline V gene has CDR1 MGHRA and CDR2 YSYEKL. With 0 bases removed from V and 0 bases from J, the gap between germline ends came to 11 bases. The CDR3 is 16 residues long.

The CDR3 nucleotides are TGCAGCGTCCTTAGGGAGGGCTATGGCTACACCTTC. It encodes CSVLREGYGYTF. The chain links TRBV29-1 to TRBJ1-2; unclear D gene. Per germline, CDR1 SQVTM and CDR2 ANQGSEA. The CDR3 runs 12 residues. The V end lost 6 bases, the J end lost 4 bases, and 12 bases lay between the germline ends.

The chain recombines TRBV11-2 with TRBJ2-4; D remains ambiguous. CDR3 size: 13 residues. Per germline, CDR1 SGHAT and CDR2 FQNNGV. V was cut by 5 bases and J by 7 bases, with 12 bases left in between. Written as DNA, the CDR3 is TGTGCCAGCAGCCAGCCCCTCCCTAACATTCAGTACTTC. This sequence encodes CASSQPLPNIQYF. Looking up the rest from reference TRBV11-2 and TRBJ2-4 gives the full variable domain: EAGVAQSPRYKIIEKRQSVAFWCNPISGHATLYWYQQILGQGPKLLIQFQNNGVVDDSQLPKDRFSAERLKGVDSTLKIQPAKLEDSAVYLCASSQPLPNIQYFGAGTRLSVL.

This clonotype was picked up a small number of times. This chain's CDR3 is CASSIGTWREAFF. In DNA form, the CDR3 reads TGTGCCAGCAGCATTGGGACTTGGCGTGAAGCTTTCTTT. This chain joins TRBV7-6 and TRBJ1-1, with D perhaps matching TRBD1 (5 bases). Trimming shortened V by 5 bases and J by 7 bases, and 14 bases separated the two germline ends. Germline loops: CDR1 SGHVS, CDR2 FNYEAQ. The CDR3 runs to 13 residues.

The chain joins TRBV18 to TRBJ1-2; 10 nucleotides agree with TRBD1. This CDR3 spans 14 amino acids. The germline V gene encodes CDR1 KGHSH and CDR2 LQKENI. V shed 5 bases, J shed 8 bases, and the junction held 8 bases outside the gene matches. CDR3 DNA: TGTGCCAGCTCAGAACCGGGACAGGGGAAAGGCTACACCTTC. Translating it yields CASSEPGQGKGYTF. The variable domain in full, completed from reference TRBV18 and TRBJ1-2, reads NAGVMQNPRHLVRRRGQEARLRCSPMKGHSHVYWYRQLPEEGLKFMVYLQKENIIDESGMPKERFSAEFPKEGPSILRIQQVVRGDSAAYFCASSEPGQGKGYTFGSGTRLTVV.

CDR3 coding DNA: TGTGCCAGCAGCCAAAACCAGGACAGGGGTGTTACAGATACGCAGTATTTT. Residues: CASSQNQDRGVTDTQYF. V usage is TRBV14 and J usage is TRBJ2-3, with TRBD1 matching 9 bases. This CDR3 has 17 amino acids. V gave up 2 bases and J gave up 3 bases; unmatched junction bases: 9. Germline loops: CDR1 SGHDN, CDR2 FVKESK.

The chain is built from TRBV29-1 and TRBJ2-6; a possible D gene is TRBD2 (6 bases). V was clipped by 0 bases and J by 1 base, with 10 bases between them. The CDR3 runs 16 residues. Germline V gene data show CDR1 as SQVTM and CDR2 as ANQGSEA. The CDR3 spells CSVEEDGTSGANVLTF. The CDR3 region has the DNA TGCAGCGTTGAAGAGGATGGGACTTCTGGGGCCAACGTCCTGACTTTC.